The clone carrying this T cell receptor beta chain was seen at least ten times. Construction of TCR beta libraries relied on iRepertoire HTBI primers and on Arm-PCR targeting CDR3 regions. TCRdb used MiXCR to reprocess the multiplex PCR reads, holding one entry per CDR3 protein. Here the sample spans around 480,000 distinct CDR3 sequences, 15% to 20% being singletons. These data come from a study of regulatory T cells in long-lasting Graves disease. Documented time point: newly diagnosed GD, antithyroid drugs for less than 3 months. The TCR library was prepared using RNA isolated from PBMCs. These data were also reused for a study on T cells in Graves' hyperthyroidism and ophthalmopathy. That paper adds: A model of 13 V-J pairs discriminated ophthalmopathy from stable hyperthyroidism.

The sequence was obtained from a man aged 35 to 55 with Graves disease. The sequences come from peripheral blood mononuclear cells (PBMCs), collected at new diagnosis, from a patient treated with antithyroid drugs.

Written as DNA, the CDR3 is TGTGCCACCAGTGGGGGGACAGGGGGCTCTAAATACCGCACAGATACGCAGTATTTT. As protein: CATSGGTGGSKYRTDTQYF. This chain connects TRBV24-1 to TRBJ2-3, with 12 bases aligning to TRBD1. The trim removed 5 bases at V and 1 base at J, leaving 12 bases unmatched. The CDR3 is made up of 19 amino acids. Germline V gene sequence: CDR1 KGHDR, CDR2 SFDVKD.